These 15 T cell receptor beta chains came from one sample sequenced in a study of cytomegalovirus exposure and HLA in healthy donors. Vbeta (60) and Jbeta (13) primers were used in the PCR. The protocol was immunoSEQ multiplex PCR, while the TCRdb copy is restricted to in-frame clones and leaves out a portion. The sample lists about 160,000 clones; around 78% were seen once. Input material: PBMCs. The source is a man aged 35 to 55 in good health and CMV-seronegative.

The count of this clone is one. This chain links TRBV19 with TRBJ2-1; 8 bases are a match to TRBD2. Losses at the gene ends were 0 bases for V and 4 bases for J; bases not matched to a gene: 5. This CDR3 region has 16 residues. CDR1 LNHDA and CDR2 SQIVND come from the germline V gene (reference sequence). The CDR3 loop reads CASSIENSGAYNEQFF. The CDR3 nucleotides read TGTGCCAGTAGTATAGAGAATAGCGGGGCGTACAATGAGCAGTTCTTC.

This clone was counted a few times. The chain joins TRBV4-2 to TRBJ2-5; the match to TRBD2 covers 7 bases. The V segment lost 1 base and the J segment 2 bases; nucleotides outside the gene matches: 4. The CDR3 runs 15 residues. The V gene's germline CDR1 is LGHNA and CDR2 YNFKEQ. CDR3 protein: CASSQGERDQETQYF. The CDR3 coding sequence is TGTGCCAGCAGCCAAGGGGAGCGGGATCAAGAGACCCAGTACTTC.

The chain couples TRBV18 to TRBJ1-1; TRBD1 might be the D (5 bases). V gave up 0 bases and J gave up 5 bases, with 13 bases separating them. This CDR3 has 15 residues. Per the germline V gene, CDR1 is KGHSH and CDR2 is LQKENI. CDR3 residues: CASSPPAQVQTEAFF. The CDR3 region has the DNA TGTGCCAGCTCACCACCGGCACAGGTCCAGACTGAAGCTTTCTTT.

J is TRBJ1-5 and V is TRBV4-1; D is perhaps TRBD1 (5 bases). The CDR3 runs 13 residues. V lost 3 bases and J lost 7, with 10 bases in between. Germline V gives CDR1 MGHRA, CDR2 YSYEKL. This chain's CDR3 is CASSHGGEQPQHF. For the CDR3, the DNA is TGCGCCAGCAGCCACGGAGGGGAGCAGCCCCAGCATTTT.

The chain recombines TRBV6-5 with TRBJ1-2; the D is unclear. The CDR3 is 14 residues long. CDR1 is MNHEY, CDR2 SVGAGI, per germline. V was cut by 2 bases and J by 8 bases, with 15 bases left in between. In DNA, the CDR3 is TGTGCCAGCAGTTACCTCGAGGGTTGGAACGGCTACACCTTC. This sequence encodes CASSYLEGWNGYTF.

The CDR3 loop reads CASEGGQGNTIYF. The CDR3 bases are TGTGCCTCAGAGGGCGGGCAGGGAAACACCATATATTTT. The rearrangement links TRBV30 to TRBJ1-3; no firm D call. Germline V gene sequence: CDR1 GTSNPN, CDR2 SVGIG (reference sequence). The CDR3 runs 13 residues. Between the trimmed V and J ends, which lost 7 bases and 4 bases, there was a span of 14 bases.

For the CDR3, the DNA is TGCAGTGGGAGGGGCCGGGCTGAAGCTTTCTTT. Amino acids: CSGRGRAEAFF. The rearrangement joins TRBV20-1 to TRBJ1-1; D perhaps matches TRBD1 (5 bases). Trimming left V 7 bases short and J 6 bases short, with 12 bases between. Germline loops: CDR1 DFQATT, CDR2 SNEGSKA (reference sequence). This CDR3 is built from 11 residues.

The chain links TRBV25-1 to TRBJ2-3, with 12 nucleotides matching TRBD2. This CDR3 contains 16 residues. Germline trimming cut 6 bases from V and 2 bases from J; bases unmatched to any gene: 6. Germline loops: CDR1 MGHDK, CDR2 SYGVNS. DNA for the CDR3: TGTGCCAGCAGACACAGGACTAGCGGGACCACAGATACGCAGTATTTT. Translated, it gives CASRHRTSGTTDTQYF.

The chain joins TRBV7-9 to TRBJ2-3; 12 bases line up with TRBD2. The CDR3 has 17 residues. Germline loops: CDR1 SEHNR, CDR2 FQNEAQ (reference sequence). Trimming cost V 5 bases and J 5 bases; bases outside gene matches: 11. CDR3 protein: CASSTTSGRGKGDTQYF. The CDR3 DNA is TGTGCCAGCAGCACGACTAGCGGGAGAGGGAAAGGAGATACGCAGTATTTT. The full variable domain, in which reference TRBV7-9 and TRBJ2-3 provide the parts outside the CDR3, is DTGVSQNPRHKITKRGQNVTFRCDPISEHNRLYWYRQTLGQGPEFLTYFQNEAQLEKSRLLSDRFSAERPKGSFSTLEIQRTEQGDSAMYLCASSTTSGRGKGDTQYFGPGTRLTVL.

This clone occurred once. The chain uses TRBV27 and TRBJ1-3; D remains unclear. This CDR3 has 14 residues. Trimming shortened V by 0 bases and J by 4 bases, and 7 bases separated the two germline ends. Looked up from germline, CDR1 is MNHEY and CDR2 is SMNVEV (reference sequence). The CDR3 reads CASSLSARGNTIYF. CDR3 nucleotides: TGTGCCAGCAGTTTATCGGCAAGAGGAAACACCATATATTTT.

A word on this clone: A read error may produce the germline difference seen at one junction end. The J gene is TRBJ2-3, the V gene TRBV6-5; no reliable D call. Germline V gene sequence: CDR1 MNHEY, CDR2 SVGAGI. The CDR3 runs to 15 residues. In nucleotides, the CDR3 is TGTGCCAGCAGTAACTCTCGGAGCCCCACAGATACGCAGTATTTT. Translated, it gives CASSNSRSPTDTQYF.

This clone occurred a few times. The chain has TRBV19 and TRBJ2-2; 9 bases are a match to TRBD1. This CDR3 spans 16 amino acids. V gave up 2 bases and J gave up 4 bases; unmatched junction bases: 5. Germline assignment: CDR1 LNHDA and CDR2 SQIVND (reference sequence). The CDR3 is CASSILGQGSTGELFF. The DNA for the CDR3 is TGTGCCAGTAGTATACTCGGACAGGGGAGCACCGGGGAGCTGTTTTTT.

The genes are TRBV5-1 and TRBJ2-3, with TRBD2 matching 7 bases. The CDR3 sequence is 15 residues long. With V trimmed by 2 bases and J by 4 bases, 7 bases remained unmatched. Per germline, CDR1 SGHRS and CDR2 YFSETQ. This CDR3 reads CASSFGGGGADTQYF. In nucleotides, the CDR3 is TGCGCCAGCAGCTTTGGCGGGGGAGGGGCAGATACGCAGTATTTT.

This clone was observed a few times. The rearrangement uses TRBV5-1 and TRBJ1-6; 8 bases map to TRBD1. After removal of 7 bases from V and 9 bases from J, the junction contained 6 bases not matched to a gene. CDR3 length equals 13 residues. Germline V CDR1 and CDR2: SGHRS, YFSETQ. The chain's CDR3 is CASSDREASPLHF. In nucleotides, the CDR3 is TGCGCCAGCTCGGACAGGGAGGCTTCACCCCTCCACTTT.

The gene calls are TRBV6-1 and TRBJ1-2; 7 bases agree with TRBD1. The CDR3 is made up of 13 amino acids. CDR1 is MNHNS and CDR2 is SASEGT in the germline V gene. The V gene end was trimmed by 6 bases and the J gene end by 2 bases; junction bases not matched to a gene: 3. CDR3 sequence: CASRGTANYGYTF. CDR3 bases: TGTGCCAGCAGGGGGACAGCGAACTATGGCTACACCTTC.